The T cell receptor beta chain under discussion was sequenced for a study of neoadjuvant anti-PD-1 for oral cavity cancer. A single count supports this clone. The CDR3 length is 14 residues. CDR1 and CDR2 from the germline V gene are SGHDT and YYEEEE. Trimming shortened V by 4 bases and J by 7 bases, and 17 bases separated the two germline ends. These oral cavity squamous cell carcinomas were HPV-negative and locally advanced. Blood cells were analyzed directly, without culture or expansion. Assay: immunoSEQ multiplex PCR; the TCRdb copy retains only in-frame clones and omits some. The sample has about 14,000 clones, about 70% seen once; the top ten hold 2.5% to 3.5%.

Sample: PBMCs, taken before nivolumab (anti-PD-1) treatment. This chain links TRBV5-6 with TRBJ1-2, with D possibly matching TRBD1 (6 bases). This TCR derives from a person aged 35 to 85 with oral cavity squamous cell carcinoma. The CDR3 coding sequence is TGTGCCAGCAGCGTATATCAGGGGTTGGGTGGCTACACCTTC. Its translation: CASSVYQGLGGYTF.